Listed below are T cell receptor beta chains from one sample, sequenced in a study of T-cell reconstitution after alpha-beta-depleted transplantation in children. One entry per CDR3 protein results from TCRdb running MiXCR on the PCR reads. Of about 50,000 distinct CDR3 sequences in the sample, approximately 6% are singletons; the top ten hold over 30%. The sequencing used PBMCs, mostly from graft donor cells, collected 60 days after TCRalphabeta/CD19-depleted stem cell transplant. The receptor set was obtained from a female patient between 2 and 15 years old who had a stem cell transplant for aplastic anemia, so the T cells may come from the graft donor. Both conserved end residues are part of each CDR3. D genes are given only for firm matches. Clone size is given for some rows only: seen once, a few or many times, or a class if the clone is expanded.

d_call	clone_size	j_call	v_call	cdr3_nt	cdr3_aa
TRBD1	many	TRBJ2-7	TRBV12-3/TRBV12-4	TGTGCCAGCAGCAACGGACAGGGAAGGAGCTCCTACGAGCAGTACTTC	CASSNGQGRSSYEQYF
NA	many	TRBJ2-6	TRBV4-2	TGTGCCAGCAGCCAAGGTAAAGCAGGTGGGGCCAACGTCCTGACTTTC	CASSQGKAGGANVLTF
NA	many	TRBJ1-6	TRBV5-6	TGTGCCAGCAGCTTTTTCTCCGACGTATTTTCACCCCTCCACTTT	CASSFFSDVFSPLHF
TRBD1	many	TRBJ2-7	TRBV20-1	TGCAGTGTGGGGACAGGGGGCTCCTACGAGCAGTACTTC	CSVGTGGSYEQYF
NA	NA	TRBJ1-3	TRBV7-2	TGTGCCAGCAGCCCCAAACCGGGACGGCTTCATCTCCCTGGAAACACCATATATTTT	CASSPKPGRLHLPGNTIYF
NA	NA	TRBJ2-5	TRBV11-3	TGTGCCAGCAGCCCCCTCGGTTGGGGTGAGGAAGAGACCCAGTACTTC	CASSPLGWGEEETQYF
NA	NA	TRBJ2-3	TRBV9	TGTGCCAGCAGCGGAAGGACAGGCACAGATACGCAGTATTTT	CASSGRTGTDTQYF
TRBD1	many	TRBJ2-5	TRBV20-1	TGCAGTGCCACCCAGGGGGCGGGAGAGACCCAGTACTTC	CSATQGAGETQYF
NA	many	TRBJ1-1	TRBV28	TGTGCCAGCAGTCTCGACTATTTCACTGAAGCTTTCTTT	CASSLDYFTEAFF
TRBD2	NA	TRBJ2-1	TRBV28	TGTGCCAGTTACGGGACTAGCAGTTACAATGAGCAGTTCTTC	CASYGTSSYNEQFF
TRBD1	many	TRBJ2-5	TRBV10-3	TGTGCCATCAGTGAGGCATTGGGACAGGGGATTGTAGGAGTAGAGACCCAGTACTTC	CAISEALGQGIVGVETQYF
NA	NA	TRBJ2-3	TRBV18	TGTGCCAGCTCACGGGACCCGGGGACAGATACGCAGTATTTT	CASSRDPGTDTQYF
NA	many	TRBJ2-5	TRBV7-2	TGTGCCAGCAGCTCCATTTGGGGCGAGACCCAGTACTTC	CASSSIWGETQYF
NA	many	TRBJ2-7	TRBV20-1	TGCAGTGCGAGGGACTCCTCGGGGGAGCAGTACTTC	CSARDSSGEQYF
NA	few	TRBJ1-6	TRBV6-2/TRBV6-3	TGTGCCAGCAGTTATCTCCGACAGGAGAATTCACCCCTCCACTTT	CASSYLRQENSPLHF
NA	many	TRBJ2-1	TRBV18	TGTGCCAGCTCACCGCAGGGGGGGGTCAATGAGCAGTTCTTC	CASSPQGGVNEQFF
TRBD2	many	TRBJ2-3	TRBV4-2	TGTGCCAGCAGCCAAGGGACTAGCGGGAGAACAGATACGCAGTATTTT	CASSQGTSGRTDTQYF
NA	many	TRBJ2-3	TRBV5-1	TGCGCCAGCAGCTTGGGGGGACGGCCAATTGATACGCAGTATTTT	CASSLGGRPIDTQYF
NA	many	TRBJ2-3	TRBV6-1	TGTGCCAGCAGTCTACAGGGACTCACAGATACGCAGTATTTT	CASSLQGLTDTQYF
NA	many	TRBJ2-7	TRBV28	TGTGCCAGCAGTTCTCCCGGGACTCCCTTGGGCTACGAGCAGTACTTC	CASSSPGTPLGYEQYF
TRBD1	few	TRBJ1-5	TRBV12-3/TRBV12-4	TGTGCCAGCAGTTTAGGACAGGGAAGGCAGCCCCAGCATTTT	CASSLGQGRQPQHF
TRBD1	many	TRBJ2-7	TRBV7-9	TGTGCCAGCAGCTCAACTCCGGGACAGGGCGTCCACGAGCAGTACTTC	CASSSTPGQGVHEQYF
NA	few	TRBJ2-2	TRBV3-1	TGTGCCAGCAGCCATAAGAACACCGGGGAGCTGTTTTTT	CASSHKNTGELFF
NA	many	TRBJ2-2	TRBV7-3	TGTGCCAGCAGCTTAACGGCTGGGGAGCTGTTTTTT	CASSLTAGELFF
TRBD1	many	TRBJ2-1	TRBV5-4	TGTGCCAGCAGCTGGGACAGGGGGAGGTACAATGAGCAGTTCTTC	CASSWDRGRYNEQFF
NA	many	TRBJ2-2	TRBV7-2	TGTGCCAGCAGCTTAGGTAGACACACCGGGGAGCTGTTTTTT	CASSLGRHTGELFF
TRBD2	many	TRBJ2-1	TRBV5-1	TGCGCCAGCAGCTCCGGGACTAGCGGGACCTCTGAGCAGTTCTTC	CASSSGTSGTSEQFF
TRBD2	few	TRBJ2-1	TRBV20-1	TGCAGTGCGAGTAGCGGGAGAGCCTTAAATGAGCAGTTCTTC	CSASSGRALNEQFF
TRBD2	many	TRBJ2-1	TRBV9	TGTGCCAGCAGCGGATCACCTACTAGCGGGACGTACAATGAGCAGTTCTTC	CASSGSPTSGTYNEQFF
NA	many	TRBJ1-1	TRBV20-1	TGCAGTGCCGAGGACAGAATTGAAGCTTTCTTT	CSAEDRIEAFF
NA	many	TRBJ2-4	TRBV7-9	TGTGCCAGCAGCTCCCCCGTCGGGGAGGGGGCGATCTTGAAAAACATTCAGTACTTC	CASSSPVGEGAILKNIQYF
NA	many	TRBJ2-2	TRBV7-2	TGTGCCAGCAGCTTACGGTTGAGAGGGGAGCTGTTTTTT	CASSLRLRGELFF
NA	many	TRBJ2-3	TRBV24-1	TGTGCCACCAGTGCAGGGGGCACAGATACGCAGTATTTT	CATSAGGTDTQYF
NA	many	TRBJ1-1	TRBV28	TGTGCCAGCACTGCAGCTTCGAACACTGAAGCTTTCTTT	CASTAASNTEAFF
NA	many	TRBJ2-5	TRBV29-1	TGCAGCGCCCAAGAGGGTTCAGTGGAGACCCAGTACTTC	CSAQEGSVETQYF
NA	many	TRBJ2-5	TRBV20-1	TGCAGTGCTAGAATCGTGCTAGCCCAAGAGACCCAGTACTTC	CSARIVLAQETQYF
NA	NA	TRBJ2-5	TRBV11-3	TGTGCCAGCAGCTTAGACCTCTTATCGAGCCAGTACTTC	CASSLDLLSSQYF
NA	many	TRBJ2-3	TRBV7-8	TGTGCCAGCAGCTTGCGGGACAGCCAGAGCACAGATACGCAGTATTTT	CASSLRDSQSTDTQYF
NA	NA	TRBJ2-1	TRBV3-1	TGTGCCAGCAGCGTACGAGGGGGTGGTTCCTACAATGAGCAGTTCTTC	CASSVRGGGSYNEQFF
TRBD1	few	TRBJ2-7	TRBV5-1	TGCGCCAGCAGCTTGCAGGGGGCCGGCTACGAGCAGTACTTC	CASSLQGAGYEQYF
NA	many	TRBJ2-7	TRBV15	TGTGCCACCAGCAGAGAGCGGGACAAGACCTACGAGCAGTACTTC	CATSRERDKTYEQYF
TRBD1	NA	TRBJ2-7	TRBV6-1	TGTGCCAGCAGCAGGGACAGAGTCGAGCAGTACTTC	CASSRDRVEQYF
TRBD2	NA	TRBJ2-3	TRBV12-3/TRBV12-4	TGTGCCAGCAGTTTAGCTAGCGGGGGGGCATGGACAAATACGCAGTATTTT	CASSLASGGAWTNTQYF
TRBD1	many	TRBJ2-1	TRBV6-1	TGTGCCAGCAGTAAACCGGGACAGAACTACAATGAGCAGTTCTTC	CASSKPGQNYNEQFF
NA	many	TRBJ1-5	TRBV20-1	TGCAGTGCTAGAGATTCCATGGGGCCCCAGCATTTT	CSARDSMGPQHF
NA	many	TRBJ1-1	TRBV20-1	TGCAGTGCTAGACCGGGACGGGGCGGGATCACTGAAGCTTTCTTT	CSARPGRGGITEAFF
NA	few	TRBJ2-2	TRBV3-1	TGTGCCAGCAGCCAAGATCGGGCGGACACCGGGGAGCTGTTTTTT	CASSQDRADTGELFF
NA	medium-sized	TRBJ2-2	TRBV12-3/TRBV12-4	TGTGCCAGCAGTTCTGGGGGCCCGAACACCGGGGAGCTGTTTTTT	CASSSGGPNTGELFF
NA	many	TRBJ1-4	TRBV6-5	TGTGCCAGCAGAGGACGGCTTCTTGCAACTAATGAAAAACTGTTTTTT	CASRGRLLATNEKLFF
TRBD2	many	TRBJ2-1	TRBV27	TGTGCCAGTCAGTCATACGCGACTAGCGGGAGGGCCAGTAATGAGCAGTTCTTC	CASQSYATSGRASNEQFF
NA	many	TRBJ2-3	TRBV9	TGTGCCAGCAGCGTAGAAGGGGTTAGGGCAGATACGCAGTATTTT	CASSVEGVRADTQYF
TRBD1	many	TRBJ2-2	TRBV2	TGTGCCAGCACTTATGGGACAGGGGCCACCGGGGAGCTGTTTTTT	CASTYGTGATGELFF
NA	NA	TRBJ2-3	TRBV2	TGTGCCAGCTCGGCGTCTACTAGCACAGATACGCAGTATTTT	CASSASTSTDTQYF
NA	many	TRBJ2-7	TRBV28	TGTGCCAGCACGACAGGCCGCTACGAGCAGTACTTC	CASTTGRYEQYF
TRBD1	many	TRBJ1-1	TRBV20-1	TGCAGTGTTGGACAGGGGGCGGGTGAAGCTTTCTTT	CSVGQGAGEAFF
TRBD2	many	TRBJ2-5	TRBV28	TGTGCCAGCAGTTTAAAGGCTAGCGGGAGAGAGACCCAGTACTTC	CASSLKASGRETQYF